The clone carrying this T cell receptor beta chain has ten or more counts. This sample stems from a study of early T cells in non-severe SARS-CoV-2 infection. Unique molecular identifiers tagged individual cDNA molecules. TCRdb re-called the 5' RACE reads through MiXCR, storing one row per CDR3 protein. The data hold 60,000 to 90,000 distinct CDR3 sequences, with 9% to 10% observed a single time. The CDR3 contains 13 residues. Looked up from germline, CDR1 is MDHEN and CDR2 is SYDVKM. V was shortened by 7 bases and J by 2 bases, with 12 bases between the two germline ends. Material: whole blood. V is TRBV28 and J is TRBJ2-7; D ambiguous. This TCR derives from an adult who was a healthcare worker with PCR-confirmed SARS-CoV-2 infection or an uninfected control (not recorded which). The chain's CDR3 is CASTESIPYEQYF. The CDR3, as DNA: TGTGCCAGCACCGAGTCGATACCCTACGAGCAGTACTTC.